This is a list of T cell receptor beta chains from one sample in a study of cytomegalovirus exposure and HLA in healthy donors. The data were produced by immunoSEQ multiplex PCR, yet TCRdb's version contains in-frame clones alone and is incomplete. The sample holds about 160,000 clones, approximately 82% seen once. The material sequenced was PBMCs. These receptors all stem from a man aged 50 to 60 in good health and CMV-seropositive. Both conserved end residues are part of each CDR3. Fields, in order: D gene, clone size, J gene, V gene, CDR3 DNA, CDR3 protein. A D gene is named only where the DNA matches it firmly. The size field is filled for only some rows; it gives once, few, many or a size class.

>NA|NA|TRBJ1-6|TRBV19
TGTGCCAGTAGTATCGAGGCAGTGAATAATTCACCCCTCCACTTT
CASSIEAVNNSPLHF
>TRBD2|NA|TRBJ2-1|TRBV5-6
TGTGCCAGCGCTACTAGCGAGTACAATGAGCAGTTCTTC
CASATSEYNEQFF
>TRBD1|NA|TRBJ2-1|TRBV18
TGTGCCAGCTCGCTGGACAGGGGGGAAGAGCAGTTCTTC
CASSLDRGEEQFF
>TRBD2|NA|TRBJ2-2|TRBV2
TGTGCCAGCAGAGCGGGGATGAACACCGGGGAGCTGTTTTTT
CASRAGMNTGELFF
>NA|NA|TRBJ1-2|TRBV19
TGTGCCAGTAGTCTCTCCCGGACAGACGGCTACACCTTC
CASSLSRTDGYTF
>TRBD1|once|TRBJ1-2|TRBV5-1
TGCGCCAGCAGCTTGGGGGGACAGGGGGCCTATGGCTACACCTTC
CASSLGGQGAYGYTF
>NA|NA|TRBJ1-1|TRBV6-5
TGTGCCAGCAGTTACAGAGGGGGTAGCACTGAAGCTTTCTTT
CASSYRGGSTEAFF
>NA|NA|TRBJ1-4|TRBV7-9
TGTGCCAGCAGCTTCACAGGAGAAAAACTGTTTTTT
CASSFTGEKLFF
>NA|NA|TRBJ1-3|TRBV12-5
TGTGCTAGTGGTTTGGTGGAGACAGCAGGAAACACCATATATTTT
CASGLVETAGNTIYF
>NA|NA|TRBJ1-1|TRBV9
TGTGCCAGCAGCGGGGGGACTTTGGGGAACACTGAAGCTTTCTTT
CASSGGTLGNTEAFF
>NA|NA|TRBJ1-4|TRBV7-9
TGTTCCAGCAGCCCCGGGGGGAATGAAAAACTGTTTTTT
CSSSPGGNEKLFF